This TCR beta chain stems from a study of blood T cell repertoires in COVID-19. Across the whole study: The cDNA or gDNA used as material had been derived from T cells, B-cell-depleted T cells, or PBMCs.

Cohort 3 donors counted as recovered after two negative PCRs, clearance, or resolved symptoms. Sequenced by immunoSEQ multiplex PCR; TCRdb stores in-frame clones only, minus some. This sample has about 310,000 clones, with over 80% found just once. V gave up 5 bases and J gave up 3 bases, with 16 bases separating them. This CDR3 is built from 15 residues. Germline V gene lookup returns CDR1 SGHAT and CDR2 FQNNGV. The source of this sequence is a woman between 18 and 29 years old who had recovered from COVID-19. Material for sequencing was PBMCs or T cells enriched from blood (not recorded which). The rearrangement uses TRBV11-2 and TRBJ1-2; D not certain. The CDR3 nucleotides are TGTGCCAGCAGCACTGTACAGAGGGAGGACTATGGCTACACCTTC. Translation gives CASSTVQREDYGYTF.